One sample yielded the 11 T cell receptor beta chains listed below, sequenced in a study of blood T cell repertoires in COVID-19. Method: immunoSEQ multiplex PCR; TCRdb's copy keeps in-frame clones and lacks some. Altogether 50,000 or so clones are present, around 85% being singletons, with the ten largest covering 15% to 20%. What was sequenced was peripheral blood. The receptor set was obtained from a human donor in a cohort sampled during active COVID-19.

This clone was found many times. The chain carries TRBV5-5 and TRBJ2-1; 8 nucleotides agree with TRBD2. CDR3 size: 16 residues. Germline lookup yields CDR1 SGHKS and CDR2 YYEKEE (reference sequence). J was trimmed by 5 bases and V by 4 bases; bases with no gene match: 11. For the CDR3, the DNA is TGTGCCAGCAGCCCCTCGGCGGGAGGCCGAGACAATGAGCAGTTCTTC. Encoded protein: CASSPSAGGRDNEQFF.

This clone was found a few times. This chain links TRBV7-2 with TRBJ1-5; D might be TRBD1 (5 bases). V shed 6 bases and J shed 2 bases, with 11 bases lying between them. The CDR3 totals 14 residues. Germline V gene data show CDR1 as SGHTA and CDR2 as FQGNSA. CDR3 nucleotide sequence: TGTGCCAGCAGTTTGACAGCCGGCAATCAGCCCCAGCATTTT. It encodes CASSLTAGNQPQHF.

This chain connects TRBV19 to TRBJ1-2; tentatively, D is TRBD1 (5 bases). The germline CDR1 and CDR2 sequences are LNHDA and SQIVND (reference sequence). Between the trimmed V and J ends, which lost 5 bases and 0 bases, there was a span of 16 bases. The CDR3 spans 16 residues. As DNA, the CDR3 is TGTGCCAGTAGTCGGGGGGAAGGACGGGCTAACTATGGCTACACCTTC. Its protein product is CASSRGEGRANYGYTF.

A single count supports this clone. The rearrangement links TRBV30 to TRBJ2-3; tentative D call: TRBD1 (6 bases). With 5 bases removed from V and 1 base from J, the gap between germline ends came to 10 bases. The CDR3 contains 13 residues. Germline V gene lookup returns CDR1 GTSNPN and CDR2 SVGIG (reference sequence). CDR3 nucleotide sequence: TGTGCCTGGTCTCCAGGGGGCACAGATACGCAGTATTTT. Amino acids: CAWSPGGTDTQYF.

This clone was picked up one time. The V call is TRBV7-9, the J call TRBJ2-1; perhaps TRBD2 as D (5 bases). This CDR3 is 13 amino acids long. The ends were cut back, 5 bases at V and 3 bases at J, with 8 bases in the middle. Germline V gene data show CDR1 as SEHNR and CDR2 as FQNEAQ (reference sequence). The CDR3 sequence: CASSGSGYNEQFF. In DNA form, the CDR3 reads TGTGCCAGCAGCGGGAGCGGCTACAATGAGCAGTTCTTC.

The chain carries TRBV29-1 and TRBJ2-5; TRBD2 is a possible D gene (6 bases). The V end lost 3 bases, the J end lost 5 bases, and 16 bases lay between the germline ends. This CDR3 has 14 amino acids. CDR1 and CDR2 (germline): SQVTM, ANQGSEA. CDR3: CSVDVAEAWETQYF. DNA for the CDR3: TGCAGCGTTGACGTAGCGGAGGCCTGGGAGACCCAGTACTTC. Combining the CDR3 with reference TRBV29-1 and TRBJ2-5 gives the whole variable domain SAVISQKPSRDICQRGTSLTIQCQVDSQVTMMFWYRQQPGQSLTLIATANQGSEATYESGFVIDKFPISRPNLTFSTLTVSNMSPEDSSIYLCSVDVAEAWETQYFGPGTRLLVL.

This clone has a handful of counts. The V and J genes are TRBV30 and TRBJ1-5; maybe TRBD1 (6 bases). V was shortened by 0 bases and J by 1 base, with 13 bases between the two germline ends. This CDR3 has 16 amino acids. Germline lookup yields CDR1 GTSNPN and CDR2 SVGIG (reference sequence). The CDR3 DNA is TGTGCCTGGAGTGTACGGGGCAGGGGAAGCAATCAGCCCCAGCATTTT. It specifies CAWSVRGRGSNQPQHF.

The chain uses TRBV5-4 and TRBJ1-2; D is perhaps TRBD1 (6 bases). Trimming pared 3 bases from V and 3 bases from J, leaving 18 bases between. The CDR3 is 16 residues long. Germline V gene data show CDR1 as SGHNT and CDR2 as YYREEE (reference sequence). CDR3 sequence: CASSWGYRALDYGYTF. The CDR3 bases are TGTGCCAGCAGCTGGGGGTACAGGGCCCTGGACTATGGCTACACCTTC.

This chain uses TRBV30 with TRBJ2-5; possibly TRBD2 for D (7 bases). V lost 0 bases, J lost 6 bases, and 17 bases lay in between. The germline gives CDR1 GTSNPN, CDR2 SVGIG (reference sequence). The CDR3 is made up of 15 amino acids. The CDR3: CAWSVGGGASKTQYF. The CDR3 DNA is TGTGCCTGGAGTGTAGGAGGGGGGGCTTCCAAGACCCAGTACTTC.

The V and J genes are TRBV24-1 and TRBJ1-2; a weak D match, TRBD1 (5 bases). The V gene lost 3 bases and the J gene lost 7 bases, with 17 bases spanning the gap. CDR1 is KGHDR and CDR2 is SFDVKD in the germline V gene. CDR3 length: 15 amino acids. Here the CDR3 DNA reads TGTGCCACCAGTGATCGCGGGACGGATTGGAGTGGCTACACCTTC. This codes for CATSDRGTDWSGYTF.

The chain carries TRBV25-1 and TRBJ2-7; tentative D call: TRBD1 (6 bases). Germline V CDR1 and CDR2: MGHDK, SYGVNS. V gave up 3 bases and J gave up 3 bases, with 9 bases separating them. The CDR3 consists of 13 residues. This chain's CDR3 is CASSDGTLYEQYF. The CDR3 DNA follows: TGTGCCAGCAGTGATGGGACACTCTACGAGCAGTACTTC.